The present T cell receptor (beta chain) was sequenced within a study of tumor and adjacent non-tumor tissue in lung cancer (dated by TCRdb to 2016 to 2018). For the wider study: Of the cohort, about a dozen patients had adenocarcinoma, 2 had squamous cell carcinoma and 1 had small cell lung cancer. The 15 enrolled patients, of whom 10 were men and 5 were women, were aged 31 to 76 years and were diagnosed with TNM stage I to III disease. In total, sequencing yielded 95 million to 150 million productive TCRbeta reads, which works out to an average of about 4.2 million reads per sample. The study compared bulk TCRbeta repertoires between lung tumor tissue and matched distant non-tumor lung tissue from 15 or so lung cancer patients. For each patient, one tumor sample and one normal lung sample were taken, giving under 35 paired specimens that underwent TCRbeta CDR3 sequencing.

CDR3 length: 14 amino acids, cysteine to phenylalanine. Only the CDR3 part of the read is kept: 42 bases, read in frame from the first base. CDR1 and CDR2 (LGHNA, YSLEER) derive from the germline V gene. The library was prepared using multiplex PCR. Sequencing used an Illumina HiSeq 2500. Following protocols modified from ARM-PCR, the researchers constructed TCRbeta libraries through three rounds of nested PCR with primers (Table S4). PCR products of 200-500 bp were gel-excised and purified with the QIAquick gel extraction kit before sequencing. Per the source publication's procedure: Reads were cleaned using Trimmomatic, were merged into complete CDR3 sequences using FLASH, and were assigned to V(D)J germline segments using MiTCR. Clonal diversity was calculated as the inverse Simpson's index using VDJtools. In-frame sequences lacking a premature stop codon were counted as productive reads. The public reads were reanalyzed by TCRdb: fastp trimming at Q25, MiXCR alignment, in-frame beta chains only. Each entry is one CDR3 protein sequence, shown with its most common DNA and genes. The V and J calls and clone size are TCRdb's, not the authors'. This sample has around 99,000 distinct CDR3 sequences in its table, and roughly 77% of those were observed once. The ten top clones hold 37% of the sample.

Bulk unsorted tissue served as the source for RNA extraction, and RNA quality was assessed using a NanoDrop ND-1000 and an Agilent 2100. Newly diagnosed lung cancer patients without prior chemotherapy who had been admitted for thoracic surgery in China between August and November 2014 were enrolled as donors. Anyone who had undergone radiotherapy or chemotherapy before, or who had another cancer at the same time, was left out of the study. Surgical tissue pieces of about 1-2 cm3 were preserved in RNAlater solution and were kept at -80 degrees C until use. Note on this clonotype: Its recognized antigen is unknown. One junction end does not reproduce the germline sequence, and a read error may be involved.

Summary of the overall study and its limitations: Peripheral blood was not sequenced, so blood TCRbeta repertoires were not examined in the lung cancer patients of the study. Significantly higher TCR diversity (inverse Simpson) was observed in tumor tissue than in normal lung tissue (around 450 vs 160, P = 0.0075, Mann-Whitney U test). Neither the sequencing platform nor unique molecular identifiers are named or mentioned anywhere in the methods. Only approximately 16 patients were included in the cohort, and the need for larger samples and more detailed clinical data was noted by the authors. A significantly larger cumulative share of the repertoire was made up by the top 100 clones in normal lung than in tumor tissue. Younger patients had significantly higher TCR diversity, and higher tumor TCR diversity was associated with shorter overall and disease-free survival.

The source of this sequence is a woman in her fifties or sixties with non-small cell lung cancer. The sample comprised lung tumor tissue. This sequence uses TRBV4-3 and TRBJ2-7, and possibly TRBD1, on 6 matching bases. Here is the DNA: TGCGCCAGCAGCCAAGCGAGGACAGTGACGGAGCAGTGCTTC. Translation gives CASSQARTVTEQCF.